These T cell receptor beta chains were read from a single sample in a study of blood T cell repertoires in COVID-19. Assay: immunoSEQ multiplex PCR; the TCRdb copy retains only in-frame clones and omits some. The table shows about 190,000 clones, with 65% to 80% occurring only once. Material for sequencing was peripheral blood. All receptors come from a woman between 50 and 59 years old with acute or convalescent COVID-19. The conserved cysteine and the conserved F or W are not part of the CDR3 here.

TRBV11-2	ASSAGPAETQY
TRBV5-1	ASTLKGARTDTQY
TRBV5-4	ASTGQGYGYT
TRBV11-3	ASSLGGSFDEQF
TRBV6-1	ASSEQGLGNTIY
TRBV6-5	ASSSSGREETQY
TRBV19	ASSIPGQGRYEQY
TRBV24-1	ATSPPSIDTQY
TRBV4-3	ASSREAQSGTDTQY
TRBV4-1	ASSLGLAGGSSYNEQF
TRBV27	ASTPLGSGRAYNEQF
TRBV9	ASSVDAGGSTGELF
TRBV10-2	ASRDRNDQPQH
TRBV11-2	ASSQYYRDTEAF
TRBV12-3/TRBV12-4	ASSLSSNQPQH
TRBV6-6	ASSFGLAGAAQY
TRBV27	ASSLGDRFPYGYT
TRBV11-2	ASSLRLALREQY
TRBV11-2	ASSLEGGSPLH
TRBV6-5	ASLGGQLMNQPQH
TRBV19	ASRIKGWTGDNRPGDEKLF
TRBV14	ASSQRPRGGGLSETQY
TRBV24-1	ATSVSLAGVREQF
TRBV19	ATLANPGTAKSSPQH
TRBV18	ASSPNGDSYT
TRBV18	ASSPGRQGDYGYT
TRBV11-2	ASSVPRRGNTGELF
TRBV4-3	ASSQDTGTGLNSPLH
TRBV6-5	ASSFGDRGQSGYT
TRBV7-2	ASSFKLASVTDTQY
TRBV18	ASSPGQGEFYEQY
TRBV7-8	ASSPRTSMEQF
TRBV6-5	ASSVRELNSYEQY
TRBV5-4	ASTSPGGSTF
TRBV5-1	ASSERQAGANVLT
TRBV11-2	ASSLGPGYGYT